The rows below give T cell receptor beta chains drawn from one sample of a study of radiotherapy plus CTLA-4 blockade in lung cancer. Produced via immunoSEQ multiplex PCR; TCRdb's table is partial and in-frame only. This table has 11,000 to 15,000 clones, roughly 86% appearing once. Specimen: peripheral blood, collected from a patient treated with radiotherapy plus ipilimumab. Receptors were obtained from a human donor with non-small cell lung cancer that progressed on radiotherapy plus ipilimumab. Some clones in this sample may be carry-over from other donors' samples. Both conserved end residues are part of each CDR3.

TRBV18	TRBJ1-2	CASSPALGLYGYTF
TRBV11-2	TRBJ2-3	CFGGGHTQYF
TRBV7-8	TRBJ2-5	CASSPWRTGNARETQYF
TRBV4-3	TRBJ2-1	CASSQRREGNEQFF
TRBV19	TRBJ2-1	CASSISAGGFNEQFF
TRBV5-4	TRBJ2-7	CASSLFNSQYEQYF
TRBV6-5	TRBJ1-1	CASTPTGLNTEAFF
TRBV5-8	TRBJ1-2	CASKGQGAQRAYGYTF
TRBV6-5	TRBJ2-7	CASSYAGSSYEQYF
TRBV5-6	TRBJ2-3	CASSLERDPGRDTQYF
TRBV18	TRBJ1-1	CASSLRVANTEAFF
TRBV4-1	TRBJ1-2	CASSDGTAYGYTF
TRBV11-3	TRBJ1-5	CASSLCDRVVEVGQPQHF
TRBV6-4	TRBJ1-1	CASSVAGGMDTEAFF
TRBV7-3	TRBJ2-3	CASSPTGTSGGEQYF
TRBV6-1	TRBJ2-1	CASSVLAGGNPEQFF
TRBV7-2	TRBJ1-4	CASSSLPNEKLFF
TRBV4-3	TRBJ2-4	CASSRQGVNIQYF
TRBV7-2	TRBJ1-4	CASSLWGDEKLFF
TRBV11-2	TRBJ2-3	CASSYTSGNLDTQYF
TRBV9	TRBJ1-3	CASSVVVGLSGNTIYF
TRBV5-1	TRBJ1-4	CASSFLPGGEKLFF
TRBV5-5	TRBJ1-3	CASGQWQVGNTIYF
TRBV6-1	TRBJ2-1	CASSEEVNWGGYNEQFF
TRBV9	TRBJ2-7	CASSVDSAAGYEQYF
TRBV6-1	TRBJ1-1	CASSETGNTEAFF
TRBV9	TRBJ1-1	CASSVLPNTEAFF
TRBV4-1	TRBJ2-7	CASSQDETRATYEQYF
TRBV5-1	TRBJ1-1	CASSISGQKAFF
TRBV9	TRBJ1-2	CASSLQGRDGYTF
TRBV15	TRBJ2-6	CATSRGSGGASGANVLTF
TRBV11-2	TRBJ1-2	CASSLPFPQGGGYTF
TRBV19	TRBJ1-1	CASSIARYTEAFF
TRBV19	TRBJ2-1	CASLSAGVGNEQFF
TRBV30	TRBJ1-1	CAWREQGWDAEAFF
TRBV28	TRBJ1-1	CASRGRNTEAFF
TRBV7-6	TRBJ2-7	CASSPGFSYEQYF
TRBV5-5	TRBJ1-2	CASSLLPEANYGHTF
TRBV11-3	TRBJ2-3	CASSLNAADTQYF
TRBV7-8	TRBJ2-6	CASSSGTGGISGANVLTF
TRBV7-8	TRBJ1-4	CASRAGLNEKLFF
TRBV5-5	TRBJ2-2	CASSLGLAGYTGELFF
TRBV27	TRBJ2-1	CASSLAAGVGNEQFF
TRBV4-3	TRBJ1-2	CASSQEGEGGFYGYTF
TRBV7-9	TRBJ1-1	CASGDRWNVGTEAFF
TRBV15	TRBJ2-7	CATSPGHRITFYEQYF
TRBV4-3	TRBJ2-1	CASSQAGWIQGDRANEQFF
TRBV9	TRBJ1-3	CASSVGTGFGNTIYF
TRBV6-5	TRBJ1-5	CASSWNRGSNQPQHF
TRBV6-5	TRBJ1-1	CASSYFGVEAEAFF
TRBV27	TRBJ1-5	CASSFGQGGQPQHF
TRBV10-1	TRBJ2-2	CASRRQANTGELFF
TRBV5-1	TRBJ2-6	CASRWGQPSGANVLTF
TRBV18	TRBJ2-7	CASSPKDRGLYEQYF
TRBV7-9	TRBJ2-5	CASSRWREGLETQYF
TRBV5-6	TRBJ1-2	CASSAQSTGDYGYTF
TRBV11-2	TRBJ2-5	CASSPGLAGEIQETQYF